This T cell receptor (beta chain) appears in the sequencing data of a study of patients and donors after allogeneic stem cell transplantation. Each CDR3 protein gets one entry after TCRdb re-called the RT-PCR reads with MiXCR. The sample records 150,000 to 250,000 distinct CDR3 sequences, around two fifths being singletons. The germline V gene encodes CDR1 LGHDT and CDR2 YNNKEL (reference sequence). After removal of 7 bases from V and 2 bases from J, the junction contained 9 bases not matched to a gene. The length of the CDR3 is 15 residues. J is TRBJ2-5 and V is TRBV3-1; 8 bases are shared with TRBD2. The sequencing sample was made of blood, either unsorted or a sorted T cell fraction (not recorded which). The clonotype was recovered from a human donor who was either an allogeneic HSCT recipient or a stem cell or donor lymphocyte infusion donor (not recorded which). It is not recorded whose cells these are; they may come from a transplant donor. The CDR3 is CASTQRSGMQETQYF. The CDR3, as DNA: TGTGCCAGCACCCAGCGTAGCGGGATGCAAGAGACCCAGTACTTC.